The entry that follows covers one T cell receptor (beta chain) sequence. Its antigen is not known. The assay was immunoSEQ multiplex PCR, and TCRdb's table has in-frame clones only and misses some. The table shows about 16,000 clones, with approximately 74% occurring only once. The data were obtained in a study of T cell clonotyping in hematopoietic cell transplantation. The CDR3 covers 16 residues. V gave up 0 bases and J gave up 0 bases; unmatched junction bases: 4. Germline V gene data show CDR1 as MNHEY and CDR2 as SVGAGI. The study, taken as a whole, reports: Cells were unsorted, so CD4 and CD8 contributions were not separated.

The clonotype comes from a woman in her fifties or sixties in good health. Some clones in this sample may be carry-over from other donors' samples. The specimen was peripheral blood mononuclear cells. The chain links TRBV6-5 to TRBJ2-7; 8 bases are a match to TRBD1. The chain's CDR3 is CASSYSPGGDSYEQYF. The CDR3 DNA reads as TGTGCCAGCAGTTACTCCCCAGGGGGCGACTCCTACGAGCAGTACTTC.